The text below deals with one TCR beta chain. Its specificity is unknown. The source of the sample is a study of T cells after yellow fever vaccination. General observations from the study: Most clones from primary vaccination resurfaced after the booster (nearly 97% CD4, more than 75% CD8).

Between the trimmed V and J ends, which lost 3 bases and 2 bases, there was a span of 10 bases. The CDR3 runs to 15 residues. CDR1 and CDR2 (germline): ENHRY, SYGVKD. TCRdb analysed the 5' RACE reads with MiXCR anew, one entry per CDR3 protein. This sample carries approximately 510,000 distinct CDR3 sequences, less than 25% of them seen once, and the ten largest clones take approximately 15%. The receptor was isolated from a man younger than 35 who received the YFV17D yellow fever vaccine. The genes are TRBV10-3 and TRBJ2-2; D is ambiguous. The input for sequencing was PBMCs, taken approximately 20 days after the first yellow fever vaccination. Here the CDR3 DNA reads TGTGCCATCAGTGAATGGCAGGTTAACACCGGGGAGCTGTTTTTT. Translation: CAISEWQVNTGELFF.